These T cell receptor beta chains were read from a single sample in a study of blood T cell repertoires in COVID-19. TCRdb keeps only in-frame clones here, not all; method: immunoSEQ multiplex PCR. The sample records 100,000 or so clones, approximately 91% being singletons. The source material was peripheral blood. These receptors were taken from an older woman with acute or convalescent COVID-19. CDR3s include the opening cysteine and the closing phenylalanine or tryptophan. The D gene is left open where the match is weak. The size of a clone is reported for some rows only, either as once, few or many, or as a class for expanded clones.

D: -
V: TRBV5-1
size: -
J: TRBJ2-1
CDR3: CASSLAKYNEQFF
DNA: TGCGCCAGCAGCTTGGCCAAATACAATGAGCAGTTCTTC

D: -
V: TRBV2
size: -
J: TRBJ1-2
CDR3: CASSYSYGYTF
DNA: TGTGCCAGCAGTTACAGCTATGGCTACACCTTC

D: TRBD1
V: TRBV28
size: -
J: TRBJ2-3
CDR3: CASNYRPGQGPDTQYF
DNA: TGTGCCAGCAACTACCGTCCGGGACAGGGACCAGATACGCAGTATTTT

D: -
V: TRBV5-6
size: -
J: TRBJ1-2
CDR3: CASSHPTVNYGYTF
DNA: TGTGCCAGCAGCCATCCAACAGTTAACTATGGCTACACCTTC

D: -
V: TRBV7-2
size: -
J: TRBJ1-2
CDR3: CASSTTGPYGYTF
DNA: TGTGCCAGCAGCACTACAGGGCCCTATGGCTACACCTTC

D: -
V: TRBV19
size: -
J: TRBJ2-1
CDR3: CASSIKERPGQFF
DNA: TGTGCCAGTAGTATCAAGGAGCGGCCGGGGCAGTTCTTC

D: -
V: TRBV5-6
size: few
J: TRBJ1-1
CDR3: CASSLGQRGTEAFF
DNA: TGTGCCAGCAGCTTAGGACAGCGGGGGACTGAAGCTTTCTTT

D: -
V: TRBV5-1
size: -
J: TRBJ2-7
CDR3: CASSASGYSYEQYF
DNA: TGCGCCAGCAGCGCGTCGGGATACTCCTACGAGCAGTACTTC

D: -
V: TRBV19
size: -
J: TRBJ1-4
CDR3: CASRWGTQSTNEKLFF
DNA: TGTGCCAGTAGATGGGGGACTCAATCAACTAATGAAAAACTGTTTTTT

D: TRBD2
V: TRBV2
size: -
J: TRBJ2-1
CDR3: CASSPGLADYNEQFF
DNA: TGTGCCAGCAGTCCGGGACTAGCGGACTACAATGAGCAGTTCTTC

D: -
V: TRBV11-3
size: -
J: TRBJ1-6
CDR3: CASSFNNSPLHF
DNA: TGTGCCAGCAGCTTCAATAATTCACCCCTCCACTTT

D: -
V: TRBV19
size: -
J: TRBJ1-5
CDR3: CASSIRRLNQPQHF
DNA: TGTGCCAGTAGTATTCGGCGGTTAAATCAGCCCCAGCATTTT

D: -
V: TRBV7-8
size: -
J: TRBJ2-1
CDR3: CASRPQRTNEQFF
DNA: TGTGCCAGCAGACCCCAGCGAACTAATGAGCAGTTCTTC

D: TRBD2
V: TRBV27
size: -
J: TRBJ2-5
CDR3: CASSSGLPGGETQYF
DNA: TGTGCCAGCAGTTCGGGACTCCCGGGAGGAGAGACCCAGTACTTC

D: -
V: TRBV3-1/TRBV3-2
size: -
J: TRBJ1-1
CDR3: CASSPRRAGTEAFF
DNA: TGTGCCAGCAGCCCCCGGAGGGCGGGCACTGAAGCTTTCTTT

D: -
V: TRBV7-9
size: once
J: TRBJ1-6
CDR3: CASSPPGGPLHF
DNA: TGTGCCAGCAGCCCGCCGGGGGGGCCCCTCCACTTT

D: -
V: TRBV28
size: -
J: TRBJ2-1
CDR3: CASRGGQRIYNEQFF
DNA: TGTGCCAGCAGAGGGGGACAAAGAATCTACAATGAGCAGTTCTTC

D: -
V: TRBV9
size: -
J: TRBJ1-3
CDR3: CASSVVDRGNTIYF
DNA: TGTGCCAGCAGCGTAGTCGACAGGGGAAACACCATATATTTT

D: TRBD1
V: TRBV5-1
size: few
J: TRBJ1-1
CDR3: CASGDRGGNTEAFF
DNA: TGCGCCAGCGGCGACAGGGGAGGGAACACTGAAGCTTTCTTT

D: TRBD1
V: TRBV27
size: -
J: TRBJ1-1
CDR3: CASSFSRQGQTEAFF
DNA: TGTGCCAGCAGTTTCTCTCGACAGGGGCAAACTGAAGCTTTCTTT

D: -
V: TRBV4-1
size: -
J: TRBJ2-3
CDR3: CASSLGPSAGDTQYF
DNA: TGCGCCAGCAGCCTAGGACCCTCAGCGGGAGATACGCAGTATTTT

D: TRBD2
V: TRBV20-1
size: -
J: TRBJ2-1
CDR3: CSASRILAGLNEQFF
DNA: TGCAGTGCTAGTAGAATACTAGCGGGCCTCAATGAGCAGTTCTTC

D: -
V: TRBV7-9
size: -
J: TRBJ2-1
CDR3: CASSVTYNEQFF
DNA: TGTGCCAGCAGCGTCACCTACAATGAGCAGTTCTTC

D: -
V: TRBV5-4
size: once
J: TRBJ2-3
CDR3: CASSLERYTDTQYF
DNA: TGTGCCAGCAGCTTGGAGCGTTACACAGATACGCAGTATTTT

D: -
V: TRBV18
size: -
J: TRBJ1-6
CDR3: CASSPPSAGRNSPLHF
DNA: TGTGCCAGCTCACCACCCTCCGCAGGGCGAAATTCACCCCTCCACTTT

D: TRBD2
V: TRBV10-1
size: -
J: TRBJ2-3
CDR3: CASSEGAGGYTDTQYF
DNA: TGCGCCAGCAGTGAAGGAGCGGGAGGCTACACAGATACGCAGTATTTT

D: -
V: TRBV7-8
size: -
J: TRBJ1-2
CDR3: CASSLSGTSYGYTF
DNA: TGTGCCAGCAGCCTGTCCGGGACTTCCTATGGCTACACCTTC

D: -
V: TRBV21-1
size: once
J: TRBJ1-2
CDR3: CASSKPRGDRGKRGNYGYTF
DNA: TGTGCCAGCAGCAAACCCCGGGGGGACAGGGGAAAAAGGGGTAACTATGGCTACACCTTC

D: TRBD1
V: TRBV6-5
size: once
J: TRBJ2-7
CDR3: CASIGTGAYEQYF
DNA: TGTGCCAGCATAGGGACAGGGGCCTACGAGCAGTACTTC

D: -
V: TRBV11-2
size: -
J: TRBJ1-1
CDR3: CASSLQVGATEAFF
DNA: TGTGCCAGCAGCCTACAAGTAGGGGCCACTGAAGCTTTCTTT

D: -
V: TRBV6-5
size: -
J: TRBJ1-4
CDR3: CASGRGGSGEKLFF
DNA: TGTGCCAGCGGACGAGGAGGCTCAGGTGAAAAACTGTTTTTT

D: -
V: TRBV3-1/TRBV3-2
size: -
J: TRBJ2-5
CDR3: CASSQRERETQYF
DNA: TGTGCCAGCAGCCAACGGGAGCGGGAGACCCAGTACTTC

D: TRBD2
V: TRBV7-9
size: -
J: TRBJ2-1
CDR3: CASSPSGRPNNEQFF
DNA: TGTGCCAGCAGCCCGAGCGGGAGACCGAACAATGAGCAGTTCTTC

D: -
V: TRBV6-2/TRBV6-3
size: -
J: TRBJ2-2
CDR3: CASSGGGLNTGELFF
DNA: TGTGCCAGCAGTGGAGGGGGCCTGAACACCGGGGAGCTGTTTTTT

D: TRBD1
V: TRBV9
size: once
J: TRBJ1-2
CDR3: CASSAGQAFGGYTF
DNA: TGTGCCAGCAGCGCGGGACAGGCCTTTGGGGGCTACACCTTC

D: TRBD1
V: TRBV3-1/TRBV3-2
size: -
J: TRBJ1-1
CDR3: CASSPGQLNTEAFF
DNA: TGTGCCAGCAGCCCGGGACAGTTAAACACTGAAGCTTTCTTT

D: -
V: TRBV4-2
size: once
J: TRBJ2-7
CDR3: CASSQDLLPGSEQYF
DNA: TGTGCCAGCAGCCAAGATCTGCTCCCAGGTTCCGAGCAGTACTTC

D: TRBD1
V: TRBV19
size: -
J: TRBJ1-5
CDR3: CASSVRQGATSNQPQHF
DNA: TGTGCCAGTAGTGTCAGACAGGGGGCAACGAGCAATCAGCCCCAGCATTTT

D: TRBD2
V: TRBV5-1
size: -
J: TRBJ2-1
CDR3: CASSFPGGLAGGNEQFF
DNA: TGCGCCAGCAGCTTCCCCGGGGGACTAGCGGGGGGAAATGAGCAGTTCTTC

D: TRBD2
V: TRBV10-3
size: -
J: TRBJ2-3
CDR3: CAIKGGTSGEGTDTQYF
DNA: TGTGCCATCAAAGGGGGTACTAGCGGGGAAGGTACAGATACGCAGTATTTT

D: TRBD1
V: TRBV30
size: -
J: TRBJ1-2
CDR3: CAWSPGQGAGGYTF
DNA: TGTGCCTGGAGTCCGGGACAGGGGGCGGGTGGCTACACCTTC

D: -
V: TRBV28
size: -
J: TRBJ1-4
CDR3: CASSYRPRGEKLFF
DNA: TGTGCCAGCAGTTATCGGCCGAGAGGTGAAAAACTGTTTTTT